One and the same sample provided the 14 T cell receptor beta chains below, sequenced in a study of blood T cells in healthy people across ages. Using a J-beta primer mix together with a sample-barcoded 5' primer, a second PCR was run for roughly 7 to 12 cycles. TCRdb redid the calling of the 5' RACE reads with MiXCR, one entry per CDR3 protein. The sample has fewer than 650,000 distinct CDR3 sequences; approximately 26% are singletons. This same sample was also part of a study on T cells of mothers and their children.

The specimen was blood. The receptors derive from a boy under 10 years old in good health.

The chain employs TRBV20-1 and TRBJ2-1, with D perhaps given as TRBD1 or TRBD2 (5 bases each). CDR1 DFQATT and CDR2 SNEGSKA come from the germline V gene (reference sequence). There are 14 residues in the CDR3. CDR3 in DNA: TGCAGCACTAACACAGAGGGGAGCTACAATGAGCAGTTCTTC. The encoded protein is CSTNTEGSYNEQFF.

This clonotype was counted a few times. This CDR3 is CSVTGTGGQYF. The CDR3, as DNA: TGCAGCGTCACTGGGACTGGAGGGCAGTACTTC. The rearrangement links TRBV29-1 to TRBJ2-7; maybe TRBD2 (6 bases). V was pared by 6 bases and J by 9 bases, with 15 bases between. This CDR3 comprises 11 residues. Germline V gene lookup returns CDR1 SQVTM and CDR2 ANQGSEA.

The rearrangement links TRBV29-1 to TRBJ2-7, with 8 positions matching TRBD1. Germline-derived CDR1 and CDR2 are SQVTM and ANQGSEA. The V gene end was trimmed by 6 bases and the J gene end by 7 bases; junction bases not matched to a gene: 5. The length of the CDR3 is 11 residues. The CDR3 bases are TGCAGCGTCCACAGGGGGACTGAGCAGTACTTC. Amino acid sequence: CSVHRGTEQYF.

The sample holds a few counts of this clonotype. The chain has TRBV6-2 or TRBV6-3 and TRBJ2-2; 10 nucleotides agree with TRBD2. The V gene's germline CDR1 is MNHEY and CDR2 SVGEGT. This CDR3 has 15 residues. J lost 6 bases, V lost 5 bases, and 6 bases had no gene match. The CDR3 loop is CASSPGLALAGELFF. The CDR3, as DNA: TGTGCCAGCAGTCCGGGACTAGCGCTAGCCGGGGAGCTGTTTTTT.

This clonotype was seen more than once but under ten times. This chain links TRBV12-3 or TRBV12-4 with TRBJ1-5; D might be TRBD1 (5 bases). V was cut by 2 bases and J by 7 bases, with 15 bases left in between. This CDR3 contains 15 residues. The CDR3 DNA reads TGTGCCAGCAGTTTATCAGGGTCGGTCAGGCAGCCCCAGCATTTT. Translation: CASSLSGSVRQPQHF.

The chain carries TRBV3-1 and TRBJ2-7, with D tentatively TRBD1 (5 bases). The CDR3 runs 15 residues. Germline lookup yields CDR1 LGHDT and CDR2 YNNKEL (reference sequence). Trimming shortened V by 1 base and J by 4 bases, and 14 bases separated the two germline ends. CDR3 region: CASSQASGPGYEQYF. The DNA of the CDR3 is TGTGCCAGCAGCCAAGCCTCAGGACCAGGGTACGAGCAGTACTTC.

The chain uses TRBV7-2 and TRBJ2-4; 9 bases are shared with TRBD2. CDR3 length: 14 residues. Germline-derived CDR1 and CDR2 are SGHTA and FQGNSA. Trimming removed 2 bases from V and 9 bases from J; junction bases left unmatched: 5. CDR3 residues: CASSLLGTSRIQYF. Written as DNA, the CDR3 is TGTGCCAGCAGCTTACTGGGGACTAGCCGCATTCAGTACTTC. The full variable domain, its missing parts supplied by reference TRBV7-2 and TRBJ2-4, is GAGVSQSPSNKVTEKGKDVELRCDPISGHTALYWYRQSLGQGLEFLIYFQGNSAPDKSGLPSDRFSAERTGGSVSTLTIQRTQQEDSAVYLCASSLLGTSRIQYFGAGTRLSVL.

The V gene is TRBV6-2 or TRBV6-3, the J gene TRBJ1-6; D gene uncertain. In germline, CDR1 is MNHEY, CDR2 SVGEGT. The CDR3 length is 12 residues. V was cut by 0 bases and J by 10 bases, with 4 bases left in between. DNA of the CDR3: TGTGCCAGCAGTTACTCAGGATCACCCCTCCACTTT. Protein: CASSYSGSPLHF.

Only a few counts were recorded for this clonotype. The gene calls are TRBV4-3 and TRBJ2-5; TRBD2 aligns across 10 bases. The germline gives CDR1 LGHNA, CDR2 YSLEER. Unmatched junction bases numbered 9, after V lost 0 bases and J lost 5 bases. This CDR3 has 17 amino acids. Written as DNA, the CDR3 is TGCGCCAGCAGCCAAGATCGAGGGCAGCGGGAGGGGGAGACCCAGTACTTC. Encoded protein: CASSQDRGQREGETQYF.

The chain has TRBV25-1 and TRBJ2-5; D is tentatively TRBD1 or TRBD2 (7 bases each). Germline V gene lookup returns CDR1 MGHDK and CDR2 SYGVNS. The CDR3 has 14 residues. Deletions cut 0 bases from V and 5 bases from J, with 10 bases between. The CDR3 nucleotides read TGTGCCAGCAGTGAATACAGGGGGGGGGAGACCCAGTACTTC. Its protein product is CASSEYRGGETQYF.

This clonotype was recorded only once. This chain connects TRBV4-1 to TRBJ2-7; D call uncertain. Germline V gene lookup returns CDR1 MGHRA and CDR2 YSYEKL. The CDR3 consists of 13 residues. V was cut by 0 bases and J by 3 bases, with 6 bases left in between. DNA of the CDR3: TGCGCCAGCAGCCAAGATATCGGCTACGAGCAGTACTTC. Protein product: CASSQDIGYEQYF.

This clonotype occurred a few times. CDR3 sequence (DNA): TGTGCCAGCAGAAAGGCTCTCCCAGCCAAAAACATTCAGTACTTC. Translating gives CASRKALPAKNIQYF. The chain carries TRBV5-6 and TRBJ2-4; D is uncertain. The CDR3 consists of 15 residues. Germline V gene sequence: CDR1 SGHDT, CDR2 YYEEEE. Trimming stripped 5 bases from V and 0 bases from J, with 12 bases between.

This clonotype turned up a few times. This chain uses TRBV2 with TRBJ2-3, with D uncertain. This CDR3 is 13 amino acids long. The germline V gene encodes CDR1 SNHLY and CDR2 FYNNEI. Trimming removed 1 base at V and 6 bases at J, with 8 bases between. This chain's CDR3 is CASSEGVRDTQYF. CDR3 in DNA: TGTGCCAGCAGTGAAGGGGTCCGGGATACGCAGTATTTT.

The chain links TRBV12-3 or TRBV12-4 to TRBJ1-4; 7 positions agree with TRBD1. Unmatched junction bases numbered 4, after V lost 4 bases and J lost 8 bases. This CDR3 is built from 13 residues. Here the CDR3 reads CASSSGGREKLFF. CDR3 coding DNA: TGTGCCAGCAGTTCAGGGGGACGGGAAAAACTGTTTTTT.